This T cell receptor beta chain was retrieved from a study of T-cell reconstitution after alpha-beta-depleted transplantation in children. This clonotype was seen repeatedly, ten times or more. Unique molecular identifiers were incorporated during preparation of the TCRbeta library. Using its own MiXCR run on the PCR reads, TCRdb lists one record per CDR3 protein. The sample contains hundreds of thousands of distinct CDR3 sequences, about 12% of which appear only once. In germline, CDR1 is SGHDT, CDR2 YYEEEE. The germline V and J ends were trimmed by 0 bases and 3 bases, with 18 bases remaining between them. There are 18 residues in the CDR3.

V usage is TRBV5-6 and J usage is TRBJ1-4, with D possibly being TRBD1 (5 bases). This material consisted of PBMCs from the stem cell graft donor, taken from the stem cell graft. This receptor was taken from a human donor who donated a stem cell graft to a child with acute lymphoblastic leukemia. CDR3 DNA: TGTGCCAGCAGCTTGGCCGGGACCCCGGAAGGAGCTAATGAAAAACTGTTTTTT. Encoded protein: CASSLAGTPEGANEKLFF.